Below, 20 T cell receptor beta chains from the same sample are listed, as sequenced in a study of T cells in Graves' hyperthyroidism and ophthalmopathy. Authors of the study amplified TCR beta CDR3 regions from RNA transcripts. HTBI primers were used for first-round RT-PCR of the TCR CDR3. TCRdb recomputed calls from the multiplex PCR reads with MiXCR, one row per CDR3 protein. Here the sample spans about 480,000 distinct CDR3 sequences, approximately 23% being singletons. Sequenced: blood. These receptors were taken from a woman in her 70s with Graves' ophthalmopathy.

The J gene is TRBJ2-1, the V gene TRBV3-1; 11 nucleotides align to TRBD2. With 1 base clipped from V and 7 bases from J, the junction kept 6 bases outside the gene matches. The CDR3 length is 16 residues. Germline CDR1 LGHDT, CDR2 YNNKEL (reference sequence). Here the CDR3 reads CASSQVVLAGGNEQFF. The CDR3 DNA is TGTGCCAGCAGCCAAGTAGTCCTAGCGGGAGGAAATGAGCAGTTCTTC.

This clonotype was counted between two and nine times. This chain uses TRBV2 with TRBJ2-3; 7 bases map to TRBD2. CDR3 length equals 14 residues. V lost 3 bases, J lost 6 bases, and 6 bases stayed unmatched. CDR1 and CDR2 (germline): SNHLY, FYNNEI. DNA of the CDR3: TGTGCCAGCAGTGAGGTTGGGAGGGTGGATACGCAGTATTTT. This gives the protein CASSEVGRVDTQYF.

This clonotype came up once. The chain recombines TRBV28 with TRBJ1-5, with D perhaps matching TRBD1 (5 bases). The CDR3 contains 15 residues. CDR1 and CDR2 (germline): MDHEN, SYDVKM. V shed 4 bases and J shed 0 bases, with 10 bases lying between them. The CDR3 protein is CASSWTTNSNQPQHF. CDR3 nucleotide sequence: TGTGCCAGCAGTTGGACAACTAATAGCAATCAGCCCCAGCATTTT.

The chain employs TRBV6-4 and TRBJ1-1; no firm D call. The V and J ends lost 2 bases and 4 bases respectively, with 11 bases between them. CDR1 is MRHNA and CDR2 is SNTAGT in the germline V gene. The CDR3 runs to 14 residues. This CDR3 reads CASSDLRGLTEAFF. The CDR3 DNA reads TGTGCCAGCAGTGACCTACGAGGGCTCACTGAAGCTTTCTTT.

This clonotype appeared many times. The J gene is TRBJ2-1, the V gene TRBV7-2; 7 bases fit TRBD2. The J segment lost 2 bases and the V segment lost 5 bases, leaving 9 bases of the junction unmatched. CDR3 length: 16 residues. Germline V lookup: CDR1 SGHTA, CDR2 FQGNSA. CDR3 nucleotide sequence: TGTGCCAGCAGCCCCCAGCCTAGCGGACCCTACAATGAGCAGTTCTTC. Translated: CASSPQPSGPYNEQFF. The complete variable domain, with remaining parts taken from reference TRBV7-2 and TRBJ2-1, reads GAGVSQSPSNKVTEKGKDVELRCDPISGHTALYWYRQSLGQGLEFLIYFQGNSAPDKSGLPSDRFSAERTGGSVSTLTIQRTQQEDSAVYLCASSPQPSGPYNEQFFGPGTRLTVL.

The chain has TRBV2 and TRBJ2-1; 7 bases align to TRBD2. The CDR3 is 15 residues long. CDR1 and CDR2 (germline): SNHLY, FYNNEI. V shed 8 bases and J 6 bases; nucleotides not matched to a gene: 13. The chain's CDR3 is CASPSSGLEPNEQFF. The DNA for the CDR3 is TGTGCCAGCCCCTCCTCCGGACTAGAACCCAATGAGCAGTTCTTC.

This clonotype was picked up a small number of times. The genes are TRBV28 and TRBJ1-2; D may be TRBD1 (6 bases). Between the trimmed V and J ends, which lost 5 bases and 8 bases, there was a span of 15 bases. The CDR3 loop spans 13 amino acids. Germline V gene data show CDR1 as MDHEN and CDR2 as SYDVKM. Here the CDR3 DNA reads TGTGCCAGCAGTAACAGGTTCCAGGGGGGCTACACCTTC. Residues: CASSNRFQGGYTF.

V and J are TRBV11-2 and TRBJ2-1, with a possible D match to TRBD2 (6 bases). Germline V lookup: CDR1 SGHAT, CDR2 FQNNGV. This CDR3 is built from 13 residues. With 5 bases removed from V and 14 bases from J, the gap between germline ends came to 19 bases. CDR3 residues: CASSLSGDVKKFF. DNA for the CDR3: TGTGCCAGCAGCCTTAGCGGTGACGTAAAGAAGTTCTTC.

This clonotype was found a few times. The rearrangement links TRBV12-3 or TRBV12-4 to TRBJ1-6, with D unclear. The CDR3 length is 14 residues. Trimming cost V 0 bases and J 10 bases, with 10 bases left between them. CDR3 sequence reads: CASSLAVRGSPLHF. In DNA form, the CDR3 reads TGTGCCAGCAGTTTAGCGGTAAGAGGATCACCCCTCCACTTT.

This clonotype occurred a few times. This sequence joins TRBV7-3 and TRBJ2-7, with 7 positions matching TRBD1. With 4 bases clipped from V and 2 bases from J, the junction kept 5 bases outside the gene matches. CDR3 length equals 14 residues. Germline lookup yields CDR1 SGHTA and CDR2 FQGTGA. The CDR3 sequence: CASSSAQGPYEQYF. Written as DNA, the CDR3 is TGTGCCAGCAGCTCCGCACAGGGGCCCTACGAGCAGTACTTC.

This chain's CDR3 is CASSSTGRISTKNIQYF. CDR3 nucleotides: TGTGCCAGCAGCTCGACAGGTAGAATATCGACCAAAAACATTCAGTACTTC. V gene TRBV11-1 combines with J gene TRBJ2-4; possible D gene TRBD1, 6 bases. Trimming removed 4 bases at V and 2 bases at J, with 18 bases between. This CDR3 contains 17 residues. From germline, CDR1 is SGHAT and CDR2 FQDESV (reference sequence).

This clonotype was seen a handful of times. V and J are TRBV12-3 or TRBV12-4 and TRBJ2-1; the D gene is possibly TRBD2 (6 bases). V lost 6 bases and J 0 bases, leaving 12 bases between the germline ends. CDR3 length equals 15 residues. CDR3 sequence (DNA): TGTGCCAGCAGCCGTAGCGGAGGCTCCTACAATGAGCAGTTCTTC. It specifies CASSRSGGSYNEQFF.

The rearrangement uses TRBV6-1 and TRBJ1-6; D not resolved. The CDR3 has 15 residues. V lost 0 bases, J lost 11 bases, and 14 bases lay in between. Germline CDR1 reads MNHNS; CDR2 reads SASEGT. CDR3 sequence: CASSEAGDGWPPLHF. In DNA, the CDR3 is TGTGCCAGCAGTGAAGCGGGAGACGGTTGGCCACCCCTCCACTTT.

The J gene is TRBJ1-5, the V gene TRBV28, with D unclear. Germline V lookup: CDR1 MDHEN, CDR2 SYDVKM. Trimming pared 6 bases from V and 0 bases from J, leaving 12 bases between. This CDR3 has 15 amino acids. In DNA, the CDR3 is TGTGCCAGCAGACCACAGAGATATAGCAATCAGCCCCAGCATTTT. It is translated as CASRPQRYSNQPQHF.

This clonotype appeared a few times. The J gene is TRBJ2-3, the V gene TRBV7-9; 10 positions agree with TRBD2. The CDR3 is made up of 17 amino acids. Germline V gene lookup returns CDR1 SEHNR and CDR2 FQNEAQ (reference sequence). V was clipped by 5 bases and J by 1 base; unmatched bases: 9. Here the CDR3 reads CASSHATSGMGTDTQYF. The CDR3 DNA is TGTGCCAGCAGCCATGCTACTAGCGGGATGGGCACAGATACGCAGTATTTT.

This clonotype showed up just once. It is likely a read error, because the conserved phenylalanine at the end of the CDR3 is missing. The V call is TRBV7-2, the J call TRBJ2-5; possible D gene TRBD2, 6 bases. The germline V gene has CDR1 SGHTA and CDR2 FQGNSA. The CDR3 totals 12 residues. CDR3 DNA: TGTGCCTGGCAGGGAGGTGGAGAGATCCAGTACCTC. Protein: CAWQGGGEIQYL.

The table lists this clonotype with many counts. V is TRBV3-1 and J is TRBJ2-7; 8 bases align to TRBD1. Germline-derived CDR1 and CDR2 are LGHDT and YNNKEL (reference sequence). This CDR3 has 14 residues. The V gene end was trimmed by 4 bases and the J gene end by 5 bases; junction bases not matched to a gene: 7. The CDR3 reads CASSPSGGWNEQYF. The CDR3 DNA sequence: TGTGCCAGCAGCCCTTCAGGGGGCTGGAACGAGCAGTACTTC.

The rearrangement joins TRBV19 to TRBJ1-4, with D unclear. In germline, CDR1 is LNHDA, CDR2 SQIVND (reference sequence). V dropped 9 bases and J dropped 4 bases, with 15 bases sitting between them. CDR3 size: 14 residues. The CDR3 reads CASHPDRDNEKLFF. CDR3 DNA sequence: TGTGCCAGCCACCCGGACCGAGATAATGAAAAACTGTTTTTT.

The gene calls are TRBV6-2 or TRBV6-3 and TRBJ2-3; D is possibly TRBD2 (5 bases). Germline CDR1 MNHEY, CDR2 SVGEGT. CDR3 size: 16 residues. Trimming pared 4 bases from V and 0 bases from J, leaving 14 bases between. Written as DNA, the CDR3 is TGTGCCAGCAGTTCGCGGACTCCGGCTAGCACAGATACGCAGTATTTT. Translated: CASSSRTPASTDTQYF.

As to this clonotype: This sequence may be a read error, since a much larger clone differs from it by one base. The chain couples TRBV9 to TRBJ2-1; TRBD1 or TRBD2 may be the D gene (5 bases each). The length of the CDR3 is 16 residues. V lost 2 bases, J lost 5 bases, and 17 bases lay in between. Per the germline V gene, CDR1 is SGDLS and CDR2 is YYNGEE. This CDR3 reads CASSVKGTPSNNEQFF. The CDR3 region has the DNA TGTGCCAGCAGCGTCAAAGGGACCCCCTCTAACAATGAGCAGTTCTTC.